The text below deals with one T cell receptor (beta chain). The target antigen is unknown. The entry originates in a study of identical twins. The study, taken as a whole, reports: Partial confounding of zero-insertion analyses by invariant MAIT and iNKT cells was possible.

TCRdb re-analysed the 5' RACE reads in MiXCR, keeping a single row per CDR3 protein. The sample comprises under 500,000 distinct CDR3 sequences, roughly an eighth of which are singletons, and 0.8% to 1% rests with the top ten. The CDR3 spans 18 residues. These records were also assigned to another study, of yellow fever vaccine responses in identical twins.

The TCR sequence derives from a woman younger than 35 in good health. The sample consisted of CD4+ T cells sorted from blood. V and J are TRBV21-1 and TRBJ2-2; the table gives TRBD2 as D, unverified against the DNA. TRBV21-1 represents a pseudogene. This CDR3 is CANNPNVGWRGNTGELFF. CDR3 nucleotide sequence: TGTGCCAACAACCCCAATGTCGGGTGGCGGGGAAACACCGGGGAGCTGTTTTTT.